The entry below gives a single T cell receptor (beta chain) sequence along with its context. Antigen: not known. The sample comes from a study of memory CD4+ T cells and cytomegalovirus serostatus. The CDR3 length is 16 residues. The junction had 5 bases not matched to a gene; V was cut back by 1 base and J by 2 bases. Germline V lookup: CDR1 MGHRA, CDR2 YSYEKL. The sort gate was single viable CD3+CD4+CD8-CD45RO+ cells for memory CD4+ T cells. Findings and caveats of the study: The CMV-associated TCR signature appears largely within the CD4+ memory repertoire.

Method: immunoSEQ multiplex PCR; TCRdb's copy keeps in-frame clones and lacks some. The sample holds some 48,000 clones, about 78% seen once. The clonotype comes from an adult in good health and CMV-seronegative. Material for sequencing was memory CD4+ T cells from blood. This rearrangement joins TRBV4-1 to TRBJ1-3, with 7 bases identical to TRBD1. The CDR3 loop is CASSQVGTATGNTIYF. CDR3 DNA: TGCGCCAGCAGCCAAGTTGGGACAGCAACTGGAAACACCATATATTTT.